Sequencing of this T cell receptor (beta chain) was carried out in a study of T cells expressing NK-cell markers. Findings and caveats of the study: The contribution of dominant NKG2C+ clonotypes to CD8+ T cells in five to seven donors was roughly 1.0-8%. Clones of NKG2C+ T cells that had expanded were of unclear HCMV specificity.

Concerning this clonotype itself: Its antigen is not identified.

Template switching by 5'RACE with UMIs generated the TCR beta cDNA. TCRdb re-called the 5' RACE reads; every CDR3 protein appears as one record, without DNA. The data show approximately 420,000 distinct CDR3 sequences, and the top ten clones hold approximately 11%. Germline values: CDR1 SGHRS, CDR2 YFSETQ. CDR3 size: 14 residues. The chain joins TRBV5-1 to TRBJ2-5; TCRdb gives TRBD1 as the D gene, but with no DNA this cannot be confirmed. This receptor was identified in a woman aged 45-59 years in good health. Sequencing was done on a sample of blood T cells: a sorted CD56 or NKG2C T cell subset, CD4+ or CD8+ T cells, or bulk PBMC T cells (not recorded which). CDR3 sequence: CASSLADSIGTQYF.